This TCR beta chain was captured in a study of cytomegalovirus exposure and HLA in healthy donors. Broader study findings: The authors judged a highly shared variant cluster likely a sequencing artifact. According to an earlier analysis, most TCR beta V segments yielded productive rearrangements about 90% or about 30% of the time. In a later analysis, most CMV-associated TCR beta chains appeared HLA-restricted.

Comment on this clone: Its antigen is currently unknown.

Donors were nominally healthy when sampled, though unrecorded immune exposures were likely. PCR employed 60 Vbeta and 13 Jbeta primers. The method was immunoSEQ multiplex PCR; TCRdb's version includes in-frame clones alone and lacks a portion of them. The sample consists of approximately 270,000 clones, 80% of them appearing once. Germline assignment: CDR1 SGHNT and CDR2 YYREEE (reference sequence). With 0 bases removed from V and 4 bases from J, the gap between germline ends came to 11 bases. The CDR3 is 15 amino acids. The rearrangement uses TRBV5-4 and TRBJ2-1; D not resolved. The material sequenced was PBMCs. This TCR was sampled from a girl aged 2 to 9 in good health and CMV-seronegative. This chain's CDR3 is CASSLDGGVYNEQFF. CDR3 in DNA: TGTGCCAGCAGCTTGGATGGCGGAGTATACAATGAGCAGTTCTTC.